This T cell receptor beta chain was captured by sequencing in a study of spatial heterogeneity in lung cancer. Study results and caveats: More often at tumor resection than at routine follow-up, ubiquitous expanded tumor TCRs were detected in the blood.

As regards this clonotype: Its antigen is undetermined. This may be a read error, as it is one base from a much larger clone.

Described time point: sample taken at primary tumor resection. The authors sequenced whole RNA from tumor, nontumor lung or frozen PBMC without sorting. A single record per CDR3 protein comes from TCRdb applying MiXCR to the 5' RACE reads. The sample shows 17,000 or so distinct CDR3 sequences, about 21% of them seen only once. This sequence was found in a female donor with early-stage non-small cell lung cancer. Sequences were derived from PBMCs, sampled at surgery.

CDR3 nucleotide sequence: TGTGCTGGTGGTAGCGGGAGTGCCCTGTACTTC. It encodes CAGGSGSALYF. The chain recombines TRBV27 with TRBJ2-5; the match to TRBD2 covers 9 bases. Germline loops: CDR1 MNHEY, CDR2 SMNVEV (reference sequence). This CDR3 is 11 amino acids long.